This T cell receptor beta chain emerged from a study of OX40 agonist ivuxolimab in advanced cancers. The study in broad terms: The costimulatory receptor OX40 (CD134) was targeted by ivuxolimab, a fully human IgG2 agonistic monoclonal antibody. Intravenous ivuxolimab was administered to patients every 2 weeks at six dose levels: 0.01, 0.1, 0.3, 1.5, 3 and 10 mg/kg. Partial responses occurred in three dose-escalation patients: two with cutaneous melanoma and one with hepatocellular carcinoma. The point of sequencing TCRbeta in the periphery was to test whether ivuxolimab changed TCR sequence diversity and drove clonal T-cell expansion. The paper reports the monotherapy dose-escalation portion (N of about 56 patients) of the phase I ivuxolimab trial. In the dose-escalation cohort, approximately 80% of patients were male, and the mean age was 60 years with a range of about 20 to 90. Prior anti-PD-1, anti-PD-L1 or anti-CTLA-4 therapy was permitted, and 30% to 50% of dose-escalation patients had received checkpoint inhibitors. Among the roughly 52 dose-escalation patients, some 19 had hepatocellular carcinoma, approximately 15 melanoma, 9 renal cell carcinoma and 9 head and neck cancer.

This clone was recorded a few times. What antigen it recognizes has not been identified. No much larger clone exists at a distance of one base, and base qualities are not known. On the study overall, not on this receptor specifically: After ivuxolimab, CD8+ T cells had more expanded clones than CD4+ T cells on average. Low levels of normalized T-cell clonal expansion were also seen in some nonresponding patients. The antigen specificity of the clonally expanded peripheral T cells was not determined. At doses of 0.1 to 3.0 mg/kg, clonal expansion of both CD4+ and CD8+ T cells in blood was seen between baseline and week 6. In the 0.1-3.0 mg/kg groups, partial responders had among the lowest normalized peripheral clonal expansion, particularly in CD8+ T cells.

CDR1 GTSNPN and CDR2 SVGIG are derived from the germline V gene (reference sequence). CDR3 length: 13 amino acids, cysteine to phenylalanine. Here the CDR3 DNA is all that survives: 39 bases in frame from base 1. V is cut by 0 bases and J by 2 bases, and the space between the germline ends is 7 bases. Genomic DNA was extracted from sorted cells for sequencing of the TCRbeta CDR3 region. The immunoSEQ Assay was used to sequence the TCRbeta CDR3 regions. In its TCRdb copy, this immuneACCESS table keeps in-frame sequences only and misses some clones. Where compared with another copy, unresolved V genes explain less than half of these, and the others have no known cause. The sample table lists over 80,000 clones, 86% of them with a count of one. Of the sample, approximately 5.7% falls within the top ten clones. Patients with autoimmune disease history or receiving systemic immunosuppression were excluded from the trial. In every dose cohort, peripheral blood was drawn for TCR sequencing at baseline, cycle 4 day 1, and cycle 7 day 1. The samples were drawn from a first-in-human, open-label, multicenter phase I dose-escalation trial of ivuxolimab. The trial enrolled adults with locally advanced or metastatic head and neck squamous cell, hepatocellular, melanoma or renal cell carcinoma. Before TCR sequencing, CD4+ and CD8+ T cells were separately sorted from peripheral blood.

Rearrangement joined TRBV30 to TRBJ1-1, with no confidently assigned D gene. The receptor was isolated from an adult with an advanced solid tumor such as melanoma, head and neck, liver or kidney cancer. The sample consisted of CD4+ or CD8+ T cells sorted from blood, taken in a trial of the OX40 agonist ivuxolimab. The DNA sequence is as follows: TGTGCCTGGAGTGTAGGACCTAACACTGAAGCTTTCTTT. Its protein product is CAWSVGPNTEAFF.